This T cell receptor beta chain was identified during a study of cytomegalovirus exposure and HLA in healthy donors. Primers: 60 Vbeta forward and 13 Jbeta reverse. Profiling relied on immunoSEQ multiplex PCR, and the TCRdb table lists in-frame clones only, not all of them. This sample has roughly 180,000 clones, with about 82% found just once. V shed 4 bases and J 6 bases; nucleotides not matched to a gene: 8. The CDR3 runs to 16 residues. Germline V gene sequence: CDR1 SGHTA, CDR2 FQGTGA. Sample: PBMCs. The genes are TRBV7-3 and TRBJ2-2; TRBD2 matches at 10 bases. This clonotype was sampled from a female donor in good health and CMV-seronegative. CDR3 sequence: CASSSPSGRGSGELFF. CDR3 nucleotides: TGTGCCAGCAGCTCCCCTAGCGGGAGAGGGTCCGGGGAGCTGTTTTTT.